The sequence of this T cell receptor beta chain was determined in a study of blood T cell repertoires in COVID-19. About the study: COVID-19 samples from acute and convalescent phases originated in the United States, Italy and Spain.

CDR1 is LGHNA, CDR2 YSLEER, per germline. The V and J ends lost 0 bases and 7 bases respectively, with 16 bases between them. CDR3 length equals 15 residues. Per the authors' pipeline: Reference gene primer amplification yielded estimated nucleated cell counts. Assay used: immunoSEQ multiplex PCR; TCRdb lists only in-frame clones, some missing. Clone size and V and J calls were adopted from that table, with D and trimming inferred from the DNA. This sample has about 220,000 clones, with approximately 85% found just once. This receptor was identified in a woman in her seventies with acute or convalescent COVID-19. Sequenced material: peripheral blood. The rearrangement links TRBV4-3 to TRBJ2-7, with D tentatively TRBD2 (5 bases). The CDR3 nucleotides are TGCGCCAGCAGCCAAGATGATTTGGGGTCGGGAGAGCAGTACTTC. This translates into CASSQDDLGSGEQYF.